This T cell receptor (beta chain) was obtained from a study of glioma-infiltrating T cells. Study results and caveats: Tissue-blood divergence was below expectation in non-neoplastic patients, above in gliomas.

Losses at the gene ends were 3 bases for V and 4 bases for J; bases not matched to a gene: 4. CDR1 is SGHAT and CDR2 is FQDESV in the germline V gene (reference sequence). The CDR3 length is 15 residues. This clonotype was seen at least ten times. Antigen unknown. Amplification of TCR alpha and beta CDR3 regions from RNA used iRepertoire nested multiplex PCR. One-step reverse transcription and amplification started from approximately 100-400 ng of tissue mRNA or PBMC total RNA. TCRdb ran MiXCR on the multiplex PCR reads and lists one entry per CDR3 protein. The sample lists some 93,000 distinct CDR3 sequences; roughly 40% were seen once.

The clonotype was recovered from a human donor with low-grade glioma or glioblastoma, undergoing nonglioma brain surgery, or in good health (not recorded which). The chain couples TRBV11-1 to TRBJ1-5; 9 bases map to TRBD1. The sequenced sample consisted of glioma tissue, nonneoplastic brain tissue, or PBMCs (not recorded which). The DNA of the CDR3 is TGTGCCAGCAGCTTGGGACAGGGATATAATCAGCCCCAGCATTTT. As protein: CASSLGQGYNQPQHF.